The source of this TCR beta chain is a study of shared clonotypes between healthy human individuals. Findings and limits, study-wide: Clonotype sharing among the donors was expected to vary with sequencing depth.

Deep was the level at which the assay was run. Assay used: immunoSEQ multiplex PCR; TCRdb lists only in-frame clones, some missing. The data show over a million clones, with more than 95% seen just once and approximately 1.1% held by the top ten. Worth noting for this clone: The antigen remains unidentified.

The CDR3 runs 14 residues. The V end lost 4 bases, the J end lost 3 bases, and 14 bases lay between the germline ends. Per germline, CDR1 SGHDT and CDR2 YYEEEE. Sequencing used naive CD4+ T cells sorted from blood. Sample subset: CD45RA+ positively selected. The chain carries TRBV5-6 and TRBJ2-7, with D possibly matching TRBD2 (6 bases). The clonotype originates from a man younger than 45 in good health. In DNA, the CDR3 is TGTGCCAGCAGCCTTAGCGGAGGTTACTACGAGCAGTACTTC. This sequence encodes CASSLSGGYYEQYF. Supplemented by reference TRBV5-6 and TRBJ2-7, the full variable domain reads DAGVTQSPTHLIKTRGQQVTLRCSPKSGHDTVSWYQQALGQGPQFIFQYYEEEERQRGNFPDRFSGHQFPNYSSELNVNALLLGDSALYLCASSLSGGYYEQYFGPGTRLTVT.